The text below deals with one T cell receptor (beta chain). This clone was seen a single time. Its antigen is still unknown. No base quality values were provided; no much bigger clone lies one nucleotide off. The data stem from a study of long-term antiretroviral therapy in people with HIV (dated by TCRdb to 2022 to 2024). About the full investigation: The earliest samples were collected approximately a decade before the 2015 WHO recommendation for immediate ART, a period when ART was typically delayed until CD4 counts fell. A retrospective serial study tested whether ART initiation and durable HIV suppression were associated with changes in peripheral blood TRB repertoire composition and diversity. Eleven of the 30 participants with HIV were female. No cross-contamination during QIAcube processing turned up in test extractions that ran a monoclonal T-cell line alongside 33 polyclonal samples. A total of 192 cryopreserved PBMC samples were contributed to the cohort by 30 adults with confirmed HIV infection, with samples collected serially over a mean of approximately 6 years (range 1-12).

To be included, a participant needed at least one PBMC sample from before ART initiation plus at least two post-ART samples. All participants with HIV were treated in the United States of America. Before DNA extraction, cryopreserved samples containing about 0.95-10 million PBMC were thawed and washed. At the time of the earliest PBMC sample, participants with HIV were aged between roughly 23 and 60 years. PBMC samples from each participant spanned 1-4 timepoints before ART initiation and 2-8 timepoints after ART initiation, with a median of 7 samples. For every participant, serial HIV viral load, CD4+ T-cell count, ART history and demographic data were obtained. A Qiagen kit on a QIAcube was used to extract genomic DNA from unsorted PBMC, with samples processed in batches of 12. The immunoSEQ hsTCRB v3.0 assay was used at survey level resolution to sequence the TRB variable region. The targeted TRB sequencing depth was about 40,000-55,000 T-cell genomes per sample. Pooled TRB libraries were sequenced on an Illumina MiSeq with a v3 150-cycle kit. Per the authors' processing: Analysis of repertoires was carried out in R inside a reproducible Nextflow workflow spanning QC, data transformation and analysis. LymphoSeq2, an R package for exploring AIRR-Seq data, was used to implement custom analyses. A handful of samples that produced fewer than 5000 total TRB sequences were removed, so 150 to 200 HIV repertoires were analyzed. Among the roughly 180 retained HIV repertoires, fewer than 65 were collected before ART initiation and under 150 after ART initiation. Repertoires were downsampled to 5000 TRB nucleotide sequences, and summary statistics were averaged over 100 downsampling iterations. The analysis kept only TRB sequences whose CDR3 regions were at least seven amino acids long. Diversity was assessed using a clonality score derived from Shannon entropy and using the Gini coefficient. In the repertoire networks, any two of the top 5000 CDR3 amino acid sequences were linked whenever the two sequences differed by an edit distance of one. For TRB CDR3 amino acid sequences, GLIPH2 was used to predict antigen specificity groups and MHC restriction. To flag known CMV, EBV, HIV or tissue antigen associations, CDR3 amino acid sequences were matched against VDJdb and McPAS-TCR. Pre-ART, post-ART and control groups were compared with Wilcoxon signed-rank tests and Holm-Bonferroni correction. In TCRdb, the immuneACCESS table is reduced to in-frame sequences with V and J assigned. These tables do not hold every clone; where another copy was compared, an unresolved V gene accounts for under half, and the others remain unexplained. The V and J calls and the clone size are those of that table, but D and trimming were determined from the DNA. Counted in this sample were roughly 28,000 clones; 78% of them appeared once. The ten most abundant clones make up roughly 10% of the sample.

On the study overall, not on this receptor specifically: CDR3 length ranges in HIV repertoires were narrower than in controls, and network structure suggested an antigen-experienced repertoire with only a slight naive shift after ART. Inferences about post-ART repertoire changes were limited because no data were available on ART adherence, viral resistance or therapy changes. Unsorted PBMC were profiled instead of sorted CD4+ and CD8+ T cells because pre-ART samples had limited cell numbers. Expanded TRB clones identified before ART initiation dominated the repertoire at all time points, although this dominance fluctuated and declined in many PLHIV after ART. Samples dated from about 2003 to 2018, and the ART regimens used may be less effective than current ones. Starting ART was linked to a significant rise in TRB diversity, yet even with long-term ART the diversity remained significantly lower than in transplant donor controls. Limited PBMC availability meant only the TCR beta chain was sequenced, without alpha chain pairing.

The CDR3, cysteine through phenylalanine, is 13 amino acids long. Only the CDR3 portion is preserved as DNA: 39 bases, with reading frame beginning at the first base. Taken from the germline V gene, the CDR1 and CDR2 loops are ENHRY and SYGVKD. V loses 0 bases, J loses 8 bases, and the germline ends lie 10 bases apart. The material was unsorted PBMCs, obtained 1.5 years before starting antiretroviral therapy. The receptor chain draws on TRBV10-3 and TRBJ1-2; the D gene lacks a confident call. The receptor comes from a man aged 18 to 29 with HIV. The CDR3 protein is CAISESTGLGYTF. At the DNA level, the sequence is TGTGCCATCAGTGAGTCTACGGGGTTAGGCTACACCTTC.